The clone carrying this T cell receptor (beta chain) has only a few counts. Produced via immunoSEQ multiplex PCR; TCRdb's table is partial and in-frame only. The top ten hold 2.5% to 3% of the sample, which has about 240,000 clones, 80% to 90% seen once. CDR3 length equals 18 residues. Germline-derived CDR1 and CDR2 are LNHDA and SQIVND (reference sequence). With 3 bases removed from V and 0 bases from J, the gap between germline ends came to 20 bases. This record comes from a study of blood T cell repertoires in COVID-19. As for the study in general: The United States, Italy and Spain supplied acute and convalescent COVID-19 samples.

The receptor comes from a woman in her thirties with acute COVID-19. Sequenced input: PBMCs or T cells enriched from blood (not recorded which). The chain uses TRBV19 and TRBJ1-1; D is possibly TRBD1 (5 bases). CDR3 DNA: TGTGCCAGTAGTATGTTCGGGGCGGGAAGAGGAATGAACACTGAAGCTTTCTTT. It codes for CASSMFGAGRGMNTEAFF.